The 27 T cell receptor beta chains below were found in one sample sequenced in a study of blood T cell repertoires in COVID-19. Sequencing was performed with immunoSEQ multiplex PCR; in TCRdb, only in-frame clones are kept and a portion is missing. The data show 70,000 to 95,000 clones, roughly 90% seen once. Sequencing was carried out using peripheral blood. These receptors all stem from a man aged 50 to 59 with COVID-19, enrolled during active disease.

This sequence joins TRBV5-1 and TRBJ2-7; a possible D gene is TRBD2 (5 bases). Germline lookup yields CDR1 SGHRS and CDR2 YFSETQ. V lost 0 bases to trimming and J lost 6 bases, with 7 bases between them. The CDR3 loop spans 12 amino acids. CDR3 nucleotides: TGCGCCAGCAGCTTGGAAGGAGGCGAGCAGTACTTC. Amino acids: CASSLEGGEQYF.

The table lists this clone with a few counts. V is TRBV19 and J is TRBJ1-6; TRBD1 matches 7 bases. There are 15 residues in the CDR3. V shed 4 bases and J 6 bases; nucleotides not matched to a gene: 6. The germline CDR1 and CDR2 sequences are LNHDA and SQIVND (reference sequence). CDR3 region: CASSKDRVGNSPLHF. The DNA for the CDR3 is TGTGCCAGTAGTAAAGACAGGGTTGGTAATTCACCCCTCCACTTT.

This clone was picked up a small number of times. The rearrangement joins TRBV2 to TRBJ1-2; D perhaps matches TRBD1 (6 bases). The CDR3 length is 12 residues. V was clipped by 6 bases and J by 7 bases, with 12 bases between them. Germline V gene data show CDR1 as SNHLY and CDR2 as FYNNEI. The CDR3 sequence is CASRPPDSGYTF. CDR3 coding DNA: TGTGCCAGCAGGCCCCCGGACAGTGGCTACACCTTC.

This chain connects TRBV3-1 (or the pseudogene TRBV3-2) to TRBJ2-3, with 7 bases aligning to TRBD2. This CDR3 spans 17 amino acids. V gave up 1 base and J gave up 2 bases; unmatched junction bases: 9. Germline CDR1 and CDR2: LGHDT and YNNKEL (reference sequence). The CDR3 sequence is CASSQVSSGFHTDTQYF. CDR3 nucleotides: TGTGCCAGCAGCCAAGTATCTAGCGGATTTCACACAGATACGCAGTATTTT.

In this sample, this clone turned up a few times. The CDR3 DNA reads as TGTGCCAGCAGTGCTGACAGGACACGCTCTGGAAACACCATATATTTT. Encoded protein: CASSADRTRSGNTIYF. V is TRBV6-1 and J is TRBJ1-3; weak D call: TRBD1 (6 bases). The germline V gene encodes CDR1 MNHNS and CDR2 SASEGT. V lost 4 bases, J lost 0 bases, and 13 bases lay in between. The CDR3 loop spans 16 amino acids.

The rearrangement joins TRBV10-3 to TRBJ2-1; TRBD2 agrees at 13 bases. Germline assignment: CDR1 ENHRY and CDR2 SYGVKD. Trimming at V came to 0 bases and at J to 7 bases, leaving 3 bases not matched to a gene. The CDR3 covers 16 residues. In DNA, the CDR3 is TGTGCCATCAGTGAGTCGGGGACTAGCGGGGAGAATGAGCAGTTCTTC. This encodes CAISESGTSGENEQFF.

This clone was picked up a small number of times. The chain links TRBV24-1 to TRBJ1-2, with TRBD1 identical over 10 bases. Germline V gene lookup returns CDR1 KGHDR and CDR2 SFDVKD. Germline trimming cut 3 bases from V and 2 bases from J; bases unmatched to any gene: 5. The CDR3 runs 16 residues. CDR3 sequence reads: CATSDGTGARNYGYTF. The CDR3 coding sequence is TGTGCCACCAGTGATGGGACAGGGGCCCGAAACTATGGCTACACCTTC.

This clone was seen a single time. The gene calls are TRBV9 and TRBJ2-7; TRBD2 might be the D (5 bases). Germline V CDR1 and CDR2: SGDLS, YYNGEE. There are 14 residues in the CDR3. Trimming shortened V by 0 bases and J by 3 bases, and 10 bases separated the two germline ends. The CDR3 reads CASSVDGADYEQYF. The CDR3 DNA is TGTGCCAGCAGCGTAGACGGAGCGGACTACGAGCAGTACTTC.

V usage is TRBV7-3 and J usage is TRBJ2-3, with 10 bases identical to TRBD2. Germline CDR1 is SGHTA and CDR2 is FQGTGA. The junction had 6 bases not matched to a gene; V was cut back by 0 bases and J by 3 bases. This CDR3 has 17 amino acids. CDR3 DNA sequence: TGTGCCAGCAGCTTAACGATCGCTAGCGGGGGAACAGATACGCAGTATTTT. It encodes CASSLTIASGGTDTQYF.

The rearrangement uses TRBV5-1 and TRBJ2-3, with 9 bases fitting TRBD1. After removal of 4 bases from V and 4 bases from J, the junction contained 7 bases not matched to a gene. The CDR3 covers 15 residues. Germline V gene sequence: CDR1 SGHRS, CDR2 YFSETQ. CDR3 amino acids: CASSRGQGGSDTQYF. The CDR3 bases are TGCGCCAGCAGCAGGGGACAGGGAGGTTCAGATACGCAGTATTTT.

This clone was observed once. The rearrangement uses TRBV5-4 and TRBJ1-1; 8 positions agree with TRBD1. After removal of 4 bases from V and 1 base from J, the junction contained 3 bases not matched to a gene. The CDR3 length is 14 residues. Germline V lookup: CDR1 SGHNT, CDR2 YYREEE (reference sequence). CDR3 DNA: TGTGCCAGCAGCCCAGGACAGGGGAACACTGAAGCTTTCTTT. Translated: CASSPGQGNTEAFF.

The rearrangement links TRBV5-1 to TRBJ1-4; D perhaps matches TRBD1 (5 bases). Trimming pared 3 bases from V and 8 bases from J, leaving 17 bases between. The germline V gene has CDR1 SGHRS and CDR2 YFSETQ. The CDR3 is 15 amino acids. The CDR3 loop is CASSSSGGRGEKLFF. The CDR3 coding sequence is TGCGCCAGCAGCTCGTCGGGGGGAAGGGGCGAAAAACTGTTTTTT. Full variable domain (outside the CDR3, taken from reference TRBV5-1 and TRBJ1-4): KAGVTQTPRYLIKTRGQQVTLSCSPISGHRSVSWYQQTPGQGLQFLFEYFSETQRNKGNFPGRFSGRQFSNSRSEMNVSTLELGDSALYLCASSSSGGRGEKLFFGSGTQLSVL.

The chain is built from TRBV5-1 and TRBJ2-7, with D perhaps matching TRBD2 (5 bases). This CDR3 region has 14 residues. CDR1 SGHRS and CDR2 YFSETQ come from the germline V gene. Trimming pared 0 bases from V and 2 bases from J, leaving 9 bases between. The CDR3 protein is CASSLAVGTYEQYF. In DNA, the CDR3 is TGCGCCAGCAGCTTGGCAGTCGGGACCTACGAGCAGTACTTC.

The CDR3 coding sequence is TGTGCCAGCAGCGTAGAATCTTGGGGGGACGAGCAGTACTTC. Amino acid sequence: CASSVESWGDEQYF. The chain joins TRBV9 to TRBJ2-7; D may be TRBD2 (6 bases). The CDR3 length is 14 residues. Germline V gene lookup returns CDR1 SGDLS and CDR2 YYNGEE. V dropped 0 bases and J dropped 5 bases, with 12 bases sitting between them.

The CDR3 spells CASSYVGDFQETQYF. CDR3 DNA sequence: TGTGCCAGCAGTTACGTCGGGGACTTCCAAGAGACCCAGTACTTC. The chain links TRBV6-2 or TRBV6-3 to TRBJ2-5, with a possible D match to TRBD2 (6 bases). This CDR3 is built from 15 residues. Deletions cut 2 bases from V and 1 base from J, with 11 bases between. The V gene's germline CDR1 is MNHEY and CDR2 SVGEGT.

V gene TRBV5-1 combines with J gene TRBJ2-5, with 8 bases identical to TRBD2. Per the germline V gene, CDR1 is SGHRS and CDR2 is YFSETQ. Trimming took 0 bases from V and 4 from J; bases not matched to a gene: 8. The CDR3 is made up of 16 amino acids. The CDR3 region is CASSLGVRGEGETQYF. In nucleotides, the CDR3 is TGCGCCAGCAGCTTGGGGGTGCGGGGGGAAGGAGAGACCCAGTACTTC.

The CDR3 DNA sequence: TGTGCCAGCAGTTCCGGACAGGTTAGCAATCAGCCCCAGCATTTT. This gives the protein CASSSGQVSNQPQHF. The V call is TRBV28, the J call TRBJ1-5, with 7 nucleotides matching TRBD1. V was clipped by 4 bases and J by 0 bases; unmatched bases: 3. Per germline, CDR1 MDHEN and CDR2 SYDVKM. The CDR3 is 15 residues long.

The rearrangement links TRBV6-5 to TRBJ1-2; TRBD1 agrees at 7 bases. Germline V CDR1 and CDR2: MNHEY, SVGAGI. The CDR3 has 15 residues. V trimming: 6 bases; J trimming: 1 base; junction bases outside the gene matches: 8. As DNA, the CDR3 is TGTGCCAGCAGATTGACAGGGAATATTAACTATGGCTACACCTTC. Amino acids: CASRLTGNINYGYTF.

The chain combines TRBV6-6 with TRBJ2-3; 14 bases map to TRBD2. In germline, CDR1 is MNHNY, CDR2 SVGAGI (reference sequence). The CDR3 totals 16 residues. Trimming at V came to 5 bases and at J to 8 bases, leaving 9 bases not matched to a gene. CDR3 DNA: TGTGCCAGCAGTCCGGGGACTAGCGGGGGTATGGGTACGCAGTATTTT. Its protein is CASSPGTSGGMGTQYF.

CDR3 DNA: TGTGCCAGCAGCTTAGGCGATTTGGAAAAACTGTTTTTT. Protein sequence: CASSLGDLEKLFF. The genes are TRBV11-2 and TRBJ1-4; D call uncertain. Trimming removed 1 base at V and 8 bases at J, with 8 bases between. Germline V gene lookup returns CDR1 SGHAT and CDR2 FQNNGV. This CDR3 is 13 amino acids long.

This rearrangement joins TRBV21-1 to TRBJ1-1; TRBD1 is the table's D call and was not checked against the DNA. TRBV21-1 represents a pseudogene. There are 15 residues in the CDR3. The CDR3 is CASTPRAGKNTEAFF. For the CDR3, the DNA is TGTGCCAGCACCCCACGCGCAGGAAAGAACACTGAAGCTTTCTTT.

V is TRBV5-1 and J is TRBJ1-1; TRBD1 aligns across 9 bases. V gave up 2 bases and J gave up 1 base; unmatched junction bases: 12. This CDR3 is built from 18 residues. Germline V gene data show CDR1 as SGHRS and CDR2 as YFSETQ. CDR3 DNA sequence: TGCGCCAGCAGCTTACTCCCGGGACAGGGATTGAGGAACACTGAAGCTTTCTTT. Protein product: CASSLLPGQGLRNTEAFF. The full variable domain, its missing parts supplied by reference TRBV5-1 and TRBJ1-1, is KAGVTQTPRYLIKTRGQQVTLSCSPISGHRSVSWYQQTPGQGLQFLFEYFSETQRNKGNFPGRFSGRQFSNSRSEMNVSTLELGDSALYLCASSLLPGQGLRNTEAFFGQGTRLTVV.

This rearrangement joins TRBV4-1 to TRBJ1-2, with 7 bases that match TRBD1. CDR1 MGHRA and CDR2 YSYEKL come from the germline V gene. CDR3 length: 16 amino acids. V lost 4 bases to trimming and J lost 4 bases; unmatched junction nucleotides: 12. The CDR3: CASSRQGGFGGYGYTF. The CDR3 nucleotides read TGCGCCAGCAGCCGGCAAGGGGGCTTCGGGGGCTATGGCTACACCTTC.

The chain uses TRBV30 and TRBJ1-5, with D unclear. This CDR3 comprises 14 residues. The germline V gene has CDR1 GTSNPN and CDR2 SVGIG (reference sequence). V was cut by 5 bases and J by 4 bases, with 15 bases left in between. The CDR3 nucleotides read TGTGCCTGGGCACGGTTCAGCGGGAATCAGCCCCAGCATTTT. The encoded protein is CAWARFSGNQPQHF.

V is TRBV5-4 and J is TRBJ1-1; a weak D match, TRBD1 (6 bases). CDR3 length equals 15 residues. In germline, CDR1 is SGHNT, CDR2 YYREEE (reference sequence). Trimming removed 7 bases at V and 1 base at J, with 17 bases between. The CDR3 DNA sequence: TGTGCCAGCGCGGGGGGGGCGAAAGCGAACACTGAAGCTTTCTTT. It specifies CASAGGAKANTEAFF. The complete variable domain, with remaining parts taken from reference TRBV5-4 and TRBJ1-1, reads ETGVTQSPTHLIKTRGQQVTLRCSSQSGHNTVSWYQQALGQGPQFIFQYYREEENGRGNFPPRFSGLQFPNYSSELNVNALELDDSALYLCASAGGAKANTEAFFGQGTRLTVV.

This clone was detected once. The chain has TRBV7-3 and TRBJ2-1; 8 bases agree with TRBD2. CDR1 and CDR2 (germline): SGHTA, FQGTGA. The CDR3 covers 14 residues. The V gene end was trimmed by 5 bases and the J gene end by 8 bases; junction bases not matched to a gene: 8. The CDR3 reads CASSPHSGGDEQFF. CDR3 bases: TGTGCCAGCAGCCCCCATTCGGGGGGGGATGAGCAGTTCTTC.

The V and J genes are TRBV6-2 or TRBV6-3 and TRBJ1-2; no clear D. The CDR3 consists of 17 residues. V lost 0 bases and J 4 bases, leaving 18 bases between the germline ends. The V gene's germline CDR1 is MNHEY and CDR2 SVGEGT. The chain's CDR3 is CASSYSQEGRISYGYTF. The CDR3 DNA reads TGTGCCAGCAGTTACTCCCAAGAGGGTCGAATTTCCTATGGCTACACCTTC.